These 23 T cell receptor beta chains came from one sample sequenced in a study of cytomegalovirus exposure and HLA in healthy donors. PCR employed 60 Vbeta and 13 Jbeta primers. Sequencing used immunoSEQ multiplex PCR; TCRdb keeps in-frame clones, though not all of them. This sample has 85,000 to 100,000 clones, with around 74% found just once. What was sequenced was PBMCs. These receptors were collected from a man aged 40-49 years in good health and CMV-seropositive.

The CDR3 reads CASSTSGGTYEQYF. The DNA for the CDR3 is TGCGCCAGCAGCACCAGCGGGGGGACCTACGAGCAGTACTTC. V is TRBV5-1 and J is TRBJ2-7; 9 bases map to TRBD2. With V trimmed by 4 bases and J by 2 bases, 4 bases remained unmatched. Germline V gene data show CDR1 as SGHRS and CDR2 as YFSETQ. The CDR3 consists of 14 residues. The full variable domain, in which reference TRBV5-1 and TRBJ2-7 provide the parts outside the CDR3, is KAGVTQTPRYLIKTRGQQVTLSCSPISGHRSVSWYQQTPGQGLQFLFEYFSETQRNKGNFPGRFSGRQFSNSRSEMNVSTLELGDSALYLCASSTSGGTYEQYFGPGTRLTVT.

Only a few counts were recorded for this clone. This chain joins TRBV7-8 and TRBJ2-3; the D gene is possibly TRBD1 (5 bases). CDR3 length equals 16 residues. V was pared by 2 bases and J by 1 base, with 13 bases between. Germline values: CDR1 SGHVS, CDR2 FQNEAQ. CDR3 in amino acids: CASSLTWGPGTDTQYF. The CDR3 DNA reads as TGTGCCAGCAGCTTAACGTGGGGCCCGGGCACAGATACGCAGTATTTT.

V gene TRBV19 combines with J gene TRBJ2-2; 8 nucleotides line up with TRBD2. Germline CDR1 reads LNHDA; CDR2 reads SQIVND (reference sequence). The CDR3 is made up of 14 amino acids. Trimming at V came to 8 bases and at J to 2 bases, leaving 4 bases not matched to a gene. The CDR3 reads CASREGGNTGELFF. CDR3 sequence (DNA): TGTGCCAGTCGGGAGGGGGGCAACACCGGGGAGCTGTTTTTT.

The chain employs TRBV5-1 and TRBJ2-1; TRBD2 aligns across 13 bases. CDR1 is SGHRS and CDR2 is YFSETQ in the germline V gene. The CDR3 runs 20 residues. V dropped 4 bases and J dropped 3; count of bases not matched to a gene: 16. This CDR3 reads CASSLGPGLAGSRLYNEQFF. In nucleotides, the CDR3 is TGCGCCAGCAGCCTGGGACCGGGACTAGCGGGATCGCGACTCTACAATGAGCAGTTCTTC.

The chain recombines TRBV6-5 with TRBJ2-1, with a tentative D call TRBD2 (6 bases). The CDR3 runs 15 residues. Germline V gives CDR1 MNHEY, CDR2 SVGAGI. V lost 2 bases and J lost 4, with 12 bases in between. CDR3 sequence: CASSYRAGSYNEQFF. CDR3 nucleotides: TGTGCCAGCAGTTACAGGGCGGGGTCGTACAATGAGCAGTTCTTC.

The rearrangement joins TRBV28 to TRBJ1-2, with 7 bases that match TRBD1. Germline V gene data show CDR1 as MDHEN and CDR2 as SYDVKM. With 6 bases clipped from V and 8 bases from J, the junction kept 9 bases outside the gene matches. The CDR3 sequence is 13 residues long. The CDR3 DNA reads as TGTGCCAGCAGCCGCGGACAGGCCTACGGCTACACCTTC. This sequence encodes CASSRGQAYGYTF.

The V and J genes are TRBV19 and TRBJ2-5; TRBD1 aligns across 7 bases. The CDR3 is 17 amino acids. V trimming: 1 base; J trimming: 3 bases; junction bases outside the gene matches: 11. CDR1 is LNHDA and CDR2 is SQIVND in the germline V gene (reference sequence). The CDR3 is CASSIGGSTGAKETQYF. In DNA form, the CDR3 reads TGTGCCAGTAGTATAGGGGGCTCTACAGGGGCCAAAGAGACCCAGTACTTC.

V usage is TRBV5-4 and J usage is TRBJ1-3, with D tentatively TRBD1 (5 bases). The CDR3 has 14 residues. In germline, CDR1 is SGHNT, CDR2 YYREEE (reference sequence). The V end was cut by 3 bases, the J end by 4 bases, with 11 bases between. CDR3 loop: CASSYRQGGNTIYF. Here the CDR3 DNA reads TGTGCCAGCAGCTATCGTCAGGGAGGAAACACCATATATTTT.

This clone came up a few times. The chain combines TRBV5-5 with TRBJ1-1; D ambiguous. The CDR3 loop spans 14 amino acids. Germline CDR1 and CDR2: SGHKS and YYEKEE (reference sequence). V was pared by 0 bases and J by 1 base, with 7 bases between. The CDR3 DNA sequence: TGTGCCAGCAGCTTGGTTGCAGGGAACACTGAAGCTTTCTTT. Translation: CASSLVAGNTEAFF.

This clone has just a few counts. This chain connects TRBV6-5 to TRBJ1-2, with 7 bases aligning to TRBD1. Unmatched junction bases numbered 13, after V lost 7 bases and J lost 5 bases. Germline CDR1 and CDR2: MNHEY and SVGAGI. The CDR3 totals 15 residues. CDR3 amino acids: CASTAHRGRDYGYTF. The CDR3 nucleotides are TGTGCCAGCACCGCCCACAGGGGCCGCGATTATGGCTACACCTTC.

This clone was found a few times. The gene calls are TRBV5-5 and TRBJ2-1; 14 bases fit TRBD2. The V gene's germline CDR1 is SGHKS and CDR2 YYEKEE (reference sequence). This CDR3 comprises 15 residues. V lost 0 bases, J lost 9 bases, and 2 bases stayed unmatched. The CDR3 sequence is CASSLGGLAGVEQFF. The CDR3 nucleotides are TGTGCCAGCAGCTTGGGGGGACTAGCGGGGGTTGAGCAGTTCTTC.

CDR3 loop: CASSARLALDNEQFF. CDR3 DNA: TGTGCCAGCAGCGCAAGACTAGCCCTCGACAATGAGCAGTTCTTC. The chain uses TRBV11-2 and TRBJ2-1; 7 bases are shared with TRBD2. Germline V gives CDR1 SGHAT, CDR2 FQNNGV. The V gene end was trimmed by 5 bases and the J gene end by 5 bases; junction bases not matched to a gene: 9. This CDR3 has 15 amino acids.

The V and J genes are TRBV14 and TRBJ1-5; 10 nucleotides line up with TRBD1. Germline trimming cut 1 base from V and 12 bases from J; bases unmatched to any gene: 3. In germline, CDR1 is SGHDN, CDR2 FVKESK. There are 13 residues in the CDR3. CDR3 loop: CASSQAGTGDQHF. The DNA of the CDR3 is TGTGCCAGCAGCCAAGCTGGGACAGGGGACCAGCATTTT.

CDR3 sequence reads: CASSLFTGGNYGYTF. For the CDR3, the DNA is TGTGCCAGCAGTTTATTTACAGGGGGAAACTATGGCTACACCTTC. The rearrangement links TRBV28 to TRBJ1-2; 8 bases are shared with TRBD1. The junction had 3 bases not matched to a gene; V was cut back by 1 base and J by 2 bases. Germline CDR1 reads MDHEN; CDR2 reads SYDVKM. This CDR3 has 15 residues.

CDR3 in amino acids: CASSLGGTGLNEQFF. The CDR3 DNA sequence: TGCGCCAGCAGCTTGGGCGGGACAGGGCTAAATGAGCAGTTCTTC. V is TRBV5-1 and J is TRBJ2-1, with 9 bases lining up with TRBD1. V was clipped by 0 bases and J by 7 bases; unmatched bases: 5. Germline assignment: CDR1 SGHRS and CDR2 YFSETQ. This CDR3 comprises 15 residues.

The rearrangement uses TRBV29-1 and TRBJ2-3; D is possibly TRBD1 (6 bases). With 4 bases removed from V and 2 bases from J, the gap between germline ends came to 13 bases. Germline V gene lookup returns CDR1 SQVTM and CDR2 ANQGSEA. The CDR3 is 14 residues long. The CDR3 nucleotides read TGCAGCGTTGCCGGGACACATTACACAGATACGCAGTATTTT. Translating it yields CSVAGTHYTDTQYF.

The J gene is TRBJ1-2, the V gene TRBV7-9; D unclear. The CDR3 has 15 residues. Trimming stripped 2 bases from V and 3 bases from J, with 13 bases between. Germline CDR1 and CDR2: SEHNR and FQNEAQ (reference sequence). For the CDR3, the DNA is TGTGCCAGCAGCTTAAACAACCCCTTTGACTATGGCTACACCTTC. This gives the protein CASSLNNPFDYGYTF.

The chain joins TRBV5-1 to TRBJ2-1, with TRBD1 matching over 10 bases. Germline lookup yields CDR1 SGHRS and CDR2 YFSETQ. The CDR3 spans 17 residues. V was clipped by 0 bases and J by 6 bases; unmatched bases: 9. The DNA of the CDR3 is TGCGCCAGCAGCTTGGGTCTGGGGGACAGGGGAGGCAATGAGCAGTTCTTC. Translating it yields CASSLGLGDRGGNEQFF.

This chain's CDR3 is CASSNGAGGNNSPLHF. Here the CDR3 DNA reads TGTGCCAGTAGTAACGGGGCAGGGGGCAATAATTCACCCCTCCACTTT. The rearrangement joins TRBV19 to TRBJ1-6; 8 bases align to TRBD1. This CDR3 has 16 residues. Trimming took 4 bases from V and 5 from J; bases not matched to a gene: 7. The germline CDR1 and CDR2 sequences are LNHDA and SQIVND (reference sequence).

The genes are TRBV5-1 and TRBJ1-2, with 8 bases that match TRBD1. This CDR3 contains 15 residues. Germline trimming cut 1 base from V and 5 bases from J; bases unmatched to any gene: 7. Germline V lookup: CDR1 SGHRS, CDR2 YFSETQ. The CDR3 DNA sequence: TGCGCCAGCAGCTTGCCCGGACAGGGCTATTATGGCTACACCTTC. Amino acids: CASSLPGQGYYGYTF.

The CDR3 here is CASSLDRSSARSGELFF. CDR3 in DNA: TGTGCCAGCAGCTTAGATCGGTCTAGCGCTCGCAGCGGGGAGCTGTTTTTT. This chain connects TRBV11-3 to TRBJ2-2; a possible D gene is TRBD2 (6 bases). Germline-derived CDR1 and CDR2 are SGHNT and YENEEA. The CDR3 spans 17 residues. V was trimmed by 0 bases and J by 7 bases, leaving 18 bases between them. The entire variable domain, with the rest obtained from reference TRBV11-3 and TRBJ2-2, is as follows: EAGVVQSPRYKIIEKKQPVAFWCNPISGHNTLYWYLQNLGQGPELLIRYENEEAVDDSQLPKDRFSAERLKGVDSTLKIQPAELGDSAVYLCASSLDRSSARSGELFFGEGSRLTVL.

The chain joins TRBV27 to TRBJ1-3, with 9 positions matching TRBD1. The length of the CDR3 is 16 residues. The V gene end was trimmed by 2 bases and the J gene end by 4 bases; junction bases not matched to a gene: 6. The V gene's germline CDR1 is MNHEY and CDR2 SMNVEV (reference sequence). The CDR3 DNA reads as TGTGCCAGCAGTTTAGACCCAACAGGGGGCGGAAACACCATATATTTT. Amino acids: CASSLDPTGGGNTIYF.

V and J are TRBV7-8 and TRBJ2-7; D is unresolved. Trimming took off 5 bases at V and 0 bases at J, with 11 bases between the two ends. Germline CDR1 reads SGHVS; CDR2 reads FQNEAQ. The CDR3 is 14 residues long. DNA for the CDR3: TGTGCCAGCAGCCCACTCGTTAGCTCCTACGAGCAGTACTTC. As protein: CASSPLVSSYEQYF. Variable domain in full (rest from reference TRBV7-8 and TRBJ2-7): GAGVSQSPRYKVAKRGQDVALRCDPISGHVSLFWYQQALGQGPEFLTYFQNEAQLDKSGLPSDRFFAERPEGSVSTLKIQRTQQEDSAVYLCASSPLVSSYEQYFGPGTRLTVT.